Listed below are T cell receptor beta chains from one sample, sequenced in a study of beta chain features in type 1 diabetes. This table comes from immunoSEQ multiplex PCR, and its TCRdb copy is limited to in-frame clones, with some not included. The sample lists roughly 380,000 clones, about 19% seen once, with under 0.055% in the top ten. Sequences were obtained from naive CD4+ T cells from blood. The receptors shown here come from a woman aged 18-29 years in good health. Each CDR3 is given with its conserved first and last residue. A D gene is named only where the DNA matches it firmly. Size values are once, few and many counts, or a class for expanded clones, and some rows have none.

TRBJ1-4	TRBD1	NA	TRBV4-2	TGTGCCAGCAGCCAACCTCCGGGACAGGCTCATCAAAAACTGTTTTTT	CASSQPPGQAHQKLFF
TRBJ1-2	TRBD1	few	TRBV25-1	TGTGCCAGCAGTGCCCCGGGACAGGGGGTTCGGGGCTACACCTTC	CASSAPGQGVRGYTF
TRBJ2-2	NA	NA	TRBV2	TGTGCCAGCAGTGATGTGCCTAGCGCGAACACCGGGGAGCTGTTTTTT	CASSDVPSANTGELFF
TRBJ2-5	TRBD2	NA	TRBV27	TGTGCCAGCAGTGGCTGGGGCGGGAGGATTGAGACCCAGTACTTC	CASSGWGGRIETQYF
TRBJ2-3	NA	NA	TRBV6-6	TGTGCCAGCAGTGATCAGGGCTCAGATACGCAGTATTTT	CASSDQGSDTQYF
TRBJ1-2	NA	few	TRBV27	TGTGCCAGCAGTTTAACCAGGCGATCCTATGGCTACACCTTC	CASSLTRRSYGYTF
TRBJ2-3	TRBD1	few	TRBV2	TGTGCCAGCAGTTTGGACAGGGATACGCAGTATTTT	CASSLDRDTQYF
TRBJ1-2	TRBD1	few	TRBV30	TGTGCCTGGAGTGTGGTTGGTCGGCACAGGGGTGGCTACACCTTC	CAWSVVGRHRGGYTF
TRBJ2-1	TRBD2	NA	TRBV7-9	TGTGCCAGCAGCTTAGTGGGACTAGCGGGGAATGAGCAGTTCTTC	CASSLVGLAGNEQFF
TRBJ2-6	NA	NA	TRBV30	TGTGCCTGTAACTCTGGGGCCAACGTCCTGACTTTC	CACNSGANVLTF
TRBJ2-5	TRBD2	NA	TRBV6-6	TGTGCCAGCAGTTACTCGGGGCGGGGGGCCGAAGAGACCCAGTACTTC	CASSYSGRGAEETQYF
TRBJ1-5	NA	few	TRBV7-2	TGTGCCAGCAGCTTCGGGGGGGGGCAGGGGCAGCCCCAGCATTTT	CASSFGGGQGQPQHF
TRBJ2-3	TRBD2	NA	TRBV15	TGTGCCACCAGCGACGGGGGGGACTACACAGATACGCAGTATTTT	CATSDGGDYTDTQYF
TRBJ2-7	NA	few	TRBV5-1	TGCGCCAGCAGCTTGGCGGTTCGAGGCTACGAGCAGTACTTC	CASSLAVRGYEQYF
TRBJ2-7	TRBD2	NA	TRBV2	TGTGCCAGCGGGGGACCGGGAGGGCGGTCCTACGAGCAGTACTTC	CASGGPGGRSYEQYF
TRBJ1-2	TRBD1	few	TRBV6-6	TGTGCCAGCAGCGAGGGACAGACCTATGGCTACACCTTC	CASSEGQTYGYTF
TRBJ1-2	NA	NA	TRBV14	TGTGCCAGCAGCATGGAATACAGGGATGGCTACACCTTC	CASSMEYRDGYTF
TRBJ1-2	TRBD1	NA	TRBV5-1	TGCGCCAGCAGCTTGAGGACAGGGAGCTACACCTTC	CASSLRTGSYTF
TRBJ2-5	NA	NA	TRBV9	TGTGCCAGCAGCGTCCCTAAAGAGACCCAGTACTTC	CASSVPKETQYF
TRBJ2-5	TRBD2	few	TRBV30	TGTGCCTGGAGTGTAGCGGGAGGCCGGGGGGAGACCCAGTACTTC	CAWSVAGGRGETQYF
TRBJ1-2	NA	few	TRBV2	TGTGCCAGCAGTGACAGTTACTATGGCTACACCTTC	CASSDSYYGYTF
TRBJ2-1	TRBD2	NA	TRBV18	TGTGCCAGCTCACAAACTAGCGCTGAGCAGTTCTTC	CASSQTSAEQFF
TRBJ2-4	TRBD2	NA	TRBV5-8	TGTGCCAGCAGCGGACTAGCGGGAGTAGAGGTAGCCAAAAACATTCAGTACTTC	CASSGLAGVEVAKNIQYF
TRBJ2-1	TRBD2	NA	TRBV10-2	TGCGCCAGCCGACTAGCGGGGGGAGAGGGGCAGTTCTTC	CASRLAGGEGQFF
TRBJ1-1	TRBD1	NA	TRBV9	TGTGCCAGCAGCGCAGGGACAGACGTTGAAGCTTTCTTT	CASSAGTDVEAFF
TRBJ2-3	NA	NA	TRBV7-2	TGTGCCACACGGGGGGCTCCAGATACGCAGTATTTT	CATRGAPDTQYF
TRBJ2-5	NA	NA	TRBV2	TGTGCCAGCAGTGTAGGAGGGAGTGGTCAAGAGACCCAGTACTTC	CASSVGGSGQETQYF
TRBJ2-7	TRBD1	NA	TRBV9	TGTGCCAGCAGCGTAGGAGACAGGGACCACGAGCAGTACTTC	CASSVGDRDHEQYF
TRBJ2-3	NA	few	TRBV4-1	TGCGCCAGCAGCCAGGACCCTCGGGCTAGATCGGGAATCGATACGCAGTATTTT	CASSQDPRARSGIDTQYF
TRBJ1-1	NA	NA	TRBV5-1	TGCGCCTCCACGGGTGTCACTGAAGCTTTCTTT	CASTGVTEAFF
TRBJ2-7	NA	few	TRBV21-1	TGTGCCAGCAGGGCGAACGTTACTAGCGACTCGTACGAGCAGTACTTC	CASRANVTSDSYEQYF
TRBJ1-4	NA	NA	TRBV5-4	TGTGCCAGCAGCCCGGAGGGGAGGGAAAAACTGTTTTTT	CASSPEGREKLFF
TRBJ1-2	NA	NA	TRBV25-1	TGTGCCAGCAGTGACAGTTCAAATGGCTACACCTTC	CASSDSSNGYTF
TRBJ2-1	TRBD2	few	TRBV10-3	TGTGCCATCAGTGTCCAACTAGCGGGAGGGCCCATTGAGCAGTTCTTC	CAISVQLAGGPIEQFF
TRBJ2-5	NA	few	TRBV19	TGTGCCAGTAGGTCCCGGGACTCCCAAGAGACCCAGTACTTC	CASRSRDSQETQYF
TRBJ1-2	NA	NA	TRBV7-9	TGTGCCAGCAGCTTAGCCGGGGGACATGGCTACACCTTC	CASSLAGGHGYTF
TRBJ1-2	NA	NA	TRBV29-1	TGCAGCGTTGAACGGACGGCGGCGGGTGGCTACACCTTC	CSVERTAAGGYTF
TRBJ1-2	NA	NA	TRBV4-1	TGCGCCAGCAGCCAGTCAGGGGAGTACTATGGCTACACCTTC	CASSQSGEYYGYTF
TRBJ1-1	TRBD1	NA	TRBV7-9	TGTGCCAGCAGCCTCCGGACAGGCCGAGGCTATGCTGAAGCTTTCTTT	CASSLRTGRGYAEAFF
TRBJ1-2	NA	NA	TRBV6-5	TGTGCCAGCAGTTACTCGTCCACGGTGTCCTATGGCTACACCTTC	CASSYSSTVSYGYTF
TRBJ2-5	NA	few	TRBV4-2	TGTGCCAGCAGCCAGGCTCAGGGGCAAGAGACCCAGTACTTC	CASSQAQGQETQYF
TRBJ1-1	NA	few	TRBV5-1	TGCGCCAGCAGCCTCGGAGGTGGGGGCCGAACTGAAGCTTTCTTT	CASSLGGGGRTEAFF
TRBJ1-5	NA	NA	TRBV7-9	TGTGCCAGCAGCTCGACAGCTAATCAGCCCCAGCATTTT	CASSSTANQPQHF
TRBJ1-5	NA	NA	TRBV29-1	TGCAGCGTTGGACGGGGTAGCAATCAGCCCCAGCATTTT	CSVGRGSNQPQHF
TRBJ2-7	NA	NA	TRBV10-3	TGTGCCATCAGTGAGTCGACTTTTAGAACGTACGAGCAGTACTTC	CAISESTFRTYEQYF